Below are 26 T cell receptor beta chains sequenced from a single sample in a study of cytomegalovirus exposure and HLA in healthy donors. Both 60 Vbeta primers and 13 Jbeta primers went into the PCR. Method: immunoSEQ multiplex PCR; TCRdb's copy keeps in-frame clones and lacks some. The top ten hold under 2% of the sample, which has around 120,000 clones, about 85% seen once. Sequencing was done on a sample of PBMCs. The source of these receptors is a boy between 10 and 17 years old in good health and CMV-seronegative.

The CDR3: CASSSLTSGRRETQYF. DNA for the CDR3: TGCGCCAGCAGCTCCCTAACTAGCGGGAGACGAGAGACCCAGTACTTC. V usage is TRBV5-1 and J usage is TRBJ2-5, with 11 bases identical to TRBD2. Germline V gene lookup returns CDR1 SGHRS and CDR2 YFSETQ. Unmatched junction bases numbered 8, after V lost 3 bases and J lost 4 bases. This CDR3 is 16 amino acids long.

The V and J genes are TRBV9 and TRBJ1-3, with TRBD1 as a possible D gene (6 bases). Germline CDR1 SGDLS, CDR2 YYNGEE. The V end lost 4 bases, the J end lost 0 bases, and 11 bases lay between the germline ends. CDR3 length: 15 amino acids. The CDR3, as DNA: TGTGCCAGCAGCCCTGGACAGACCTCTGGAAACACCATATATTTT. Translating it yields CASSPGQTSGNTIYF.

The chain joins TRBV4-2 to TRBJ1-6, with D uncertain. Trimming removed 1 base from V and 5 bases from J, with 9 bases in between. CDR3 size: 15 residues. Per the germline V gene, CDR1 is LGHNA and CDR2 is YNFKEQ. CDR3 residues: CASSQGTANNSPLHF. CDR3 nucleotide sequence: TGTGCCAGCAGCCAAGGTACAGCCAATAATTCACCCCTCCACTTT.

The chain is built from TRBV7-9 and TRBJ2-1, with a weak D call TRBD2 (5 bases). The CDR3 has 14 residues. V was pared by 5 bases and J by 4 bases, with 12 bases between. Germline CDR1 and CDR2: SEHNR and FQNEAQ (reference sequence). For the CDR3, the DNA is TGTGCCAGCAGCGTTAGTGGGGAGTACAATGAGCAGTTCTTC. Protein product: CASSVSGEYNEQFF.

The chain employs TRBV5-6 and TRBJ1-2, with 10 bases fitting TRBD1. Germline V gene lookup returns CDR1 SGHDT and CDR2 YYEEEE. Trimming at V came to 4 bases and at J to 2 bases, leaving 2 bases not matched to a gene. The CDR3 has 14 amino acids. The chain's CDR3 is CASSPTGGNYGYTF. In DNA form, the CDR3 reads TGTGCCAGCAGCCCGACAGGGGGCAACTATGGCTACACCTTC.

V usage is TRBV4-3 and J usage is TRBJ2-1; the match to TRBD2 covers 10 bases. J gave up 6 bases and V 0 bases, and 5 bases lay outside the gene matches. The CDR3 length is 16 residues. CDR1 is LGHNA, CDR2 YSLEER, per germline. The DNA for the CDR3 is TGCGCCAGCAGCCAAGAAGCGGGAGGGCTATTCAATGAGCAGTTCTTC. Amino acid sequence: CASSQEAGGLFNEQFF.

The rearrangement links TRBV7-2 to TRBJ2-7, with a possible D match to TRBD2 (7 bases). The germline CDR1 and CDR2 sequences are SGHTA and FQGNSA. V was cut by 5 bases and J by 7 bases, with 24 bases left in between. This CDR3 spans 16 amino acids. As DNA, the CDR3 is TGTGCCAGCAGCCCCGGGAATCTGGCGGGGGCGAGTGAGCAGTACTTC. It is translated as CASSPGNLAGASEQYF.

This chain joins TRBV7-2 and TRBJ1-1; D may be TRBD1 (6 bases). Looked up from germline, CDR1 is SGHTA and CDR2 is FQGNSA. V was shortened by 0 bases and J by 4 bases, with 9 bases between the two germline ends. There are 14 residues in the CDR3. The CDR3 protein is CASSLARGGTEAFF. CDR3 sequence (DNA): TGTGCCAGCAGCTTAGCGAGGGGGGGCACTGAAGCTTTCTTT. Drawing the rest from reference TRBV7-2 and TRBJ1-1, the complete variable domain is GAGVSQSPSNKVTEKGKDVELRCDPISGHTALYWYRQSLGQGLEFLIYFQGNSAPDKSGLPSDRFSAERTGGSVSTLTIQRTQQEDSAVYLCASSLARGGTEAFFGQGTRLTVV.

The J gene is TRBJ1-4, the V gene TRBV6-1, with TRBD1 matching over 10 bases. After removal of 4 bases from V and 8 bases from J, the junction contained 4 bases not matched to a gene. CDR3 size: 14 residues. Germline-derived CDR1 and CDR2 are MNHNS and SASEGT. CDR3 in amino acids: CASSGTGGEEKLFF. In nucleotides, the CDR3 is TGTGCCAGCAGTGGGACAGGGGGAGAGGAAAAACTGTTTTTT.

The gene calls are TRBV7-2 and TRBJ2-7; D may be TRBD2 (5 bases). This CDR3 is built from 16 residues. Germline CDR1 SGHTA, CDR2 FQGNSA. V lost 2 bases, J lost 3 bases, and 17 bases lay in between. Here the CDR3 reads CASSLTAGVVVYEQYF. The CDR3 coding sequence is TGTGCCAGCAGCTTAACTGCCGGGGTTGTGGTCTACGAGCAGTACTTC.

The count of this clone is one. V is TRBV6-5 and J is TRBJ1-1; 8 positions match TRBD1. Germline values: CDR1 MNHEY, CDR2 SVGAGI. The J segment lost 1 base and the V segment lost 2 bases, leaving 3 bases of the junction unmatched. CDR3 length equals 15 residues. The CDR3 protein is CASSYLTGANTEAFF. The CDR3, as DNA: TGTGCCAGCAGTTACCTGACAGGGGCGAACACTGAAGCTTTCTTT.

CDR3 residues: CASSLLALSSGQGGAYEQYF. The CDR3 nucleotides are TGTGCCAGCAGCTTGCTTGCCCTCTCTAGCGGGCAAGGGGGGGCCTACGAGCAGTACTTC. The V call is TRBV5-8, the J call TRBJ2-7, with TRBD2 identical over 8 bases. The germline CDR1 and CDR2 sequences are SGHTS and YDEGEE. This CDR3 is 20 amino acids long. V shed 1 base, J shed 2 bases, and the junction held 20 bases outside the gene matches.

The chain links TRBV4-1 to TRBJ2-7, with 9 bases matching TRBD2. The junction had 4 bases not matched to a gene; V was cut back by 1 base and J by 6 bases. Germline CDR1 and CDR2: MGHRA and YSYEKL. The CDR3 spans 14 residues. The CDR3 region is CASSQVGTSSEQYF. As DNA, the CDR3 is TGCGCCAGCAGCCAAGTTGGGACTAGCTCCGAGCAGTACTTC.

The chain couples TRBV19 to TRBJ1-3; tentatively, D is TRBD1 (5 bases). With 2 bases removed from V and 2 bases from J, the gap between germline ends came to 10 bases. The germline gives CDR1 LNHDA, CDR2 SQIVND (reference sequence). The length of the CDR3 is 15 residues. CDR3: CASSIPAGTGNTIYF. In nucleotides, the CDR3 is TGTGCCAGTAGTATACCAGCAGGGACTGGAAACACCATATATTTT.

This clone was counted only a few times. V and J are TRBV5-8 and TRBJ2-3; 9 nucleotides align to TRBD1. The CDR3 has 16 amino acids. J gave up 0 bases and V 4 bases, and 6 bases lay outside the gene matches. Germline CDR1 reads SGHTS; CDR2 reads YDEGEE. The CDR3 here is CASSPRDRVSTDTQYF. CDR3 DNA sequence: TGTGCCAGCAGCCCCCGGGACAGGGTGAGCACAGATACGCAGTATTTT.

V is TRBV4-1 and J is TRBJ1-5; D not certain. V shed 4 bases and J shed 7 bases, with 14 bases lying between them. In germline, CDR1 is MGHRA, CDR2 YSYEKL. The CDR3 covers 14 residues. DNA of the CDR3: TGCGCCAGCAGCCGATTTTTCGGGGTCCAGCCCCAGCATTTT. Protein: CASSRFFGVQPQHF.

In its sample, this clone was seen a few times. The chain links TRBV6-5 to TRBJ1-1; no clear D gene. CDR3 length: 14 amino acids. With 6 bases removed from V and 1 base from J, the gap between germline ends came to 12 bases. Looked up from germline, CDR1 is MNHEY and CDR2 is SVGAGI. This CDR3 is CASSRSTGNTEAFF. DNA for the CDR3: TGTGCCAGCAGCCGTTCGACTGGGAACACTGAAGCTTTCTTT.

The chain links TRBV19 to TRBJ2-5; 9 nucleotides match TRBD2. CDR3 size: 15 residues. V trimming: 4 bases; J trimming: 4 bases; junction bases outside the gene matches: 7. The germline V gene encodes CDR1 LNHDA and CDR2 SQIVND (reference sequence). CDR3 sequence (DNA): TGTGCCAGTAGTAAGATCGCGGGAGGGAGAGAGACCCAGTACTTC. Residues: CASSKIAGGRETQYF.

The J gene is TRBJ2-2, the V gene TRBV6-5; D is uncertain. Germline V gene lookup returns CDR1 MNHEY and CDR2 SVGAGI. This CDR3 is built from 14 residues. Trimming removed 6 bases at V and 6 bases at J, with 14 bases between. The CDR3 here is CASRLPGAPGELFF. The CDR3 nucleotides are TGTGCCAGCAGATTGCCGGGTGCCCCCGGGGAGCTGTTTTTT.

V usage is TRBV11-2 and J usage is TRBJ1-3; D is undetermined. Trimming removed 1 base at V and 2 bases at J, with 15 bases between. Germline CDR1 is SGHAT and CDR2 is FQNNGV. This CDR3 spans 17 amino acids. In nucleotides, the CDR3 is TGTGCCAGCAGCTTAGTCGCTGGAGGGCAGGCTGGAAACACCATATATTTT. Protein sequence: CASSLVAGGQAGNTIYF.

Here the CDR3 reads CASSVSGRSSYEQYF. CDR3 sequence (DNA): TGTGCCAGCAGCGTTAGCGGGAGGAGCTCCTACGAGCAGTACTTC. This chain links TRBV7-2 with TRBJ2-7, with 10 bases fitting TRBD2. Germline V gene data show CDR1 as SGHTA and CDR2 as FQGNSA. The CDR3 sequence is 15 residues long. V lost 5 bases and J lost 0; bases outside the gene matches: 4.

The V call is TRBV19, the J call TRBJ1-1; 7 nucleotides match TRBD1. CDR3 length: 16 residues. V was clipped by 7 bases and J by 0 bases; unmatched bases: 11. In germline, CDR1 is LNHDA, CDR2 SQIVND (reference sequence). The CDR3 bases are TGTGCCAGTACGGACCGGGACAGATATATGAACACTGAAGCTTTCTTT. This sequence encodes CASTDRDRYMNTEAFF. Filled out from reference TRBV19 and TRBJ1-1, the complete variable domain reads DGGITQSPKYLFRKEGQNVTLSCEQNLNHDAMYWYRQDPGQGLRLIYYSQIVNDFQKGDIAEGYSVSREKKESFPLTVTSAQKNPTAFYLCASTDRDRYMNTEAFFGQGTRLTVV.

The chain couples TRBV5-1 to TRBJ2-5, with 8 bases fitting TRBD1. V lost 6 bases and J lost 0; bases outside the gene matches: 7. Germline-derived CDR1 and CDR2 are SGHRS and YFSETQ. This CDR3 contains 15 residues. The CDR3 is CASILGTGHQETQYF. The CDR3 DNA follows: TGCGCCAGCATATTAGGGACAGGACACCAAGAGACCCAGTACTTC.

The gene calls are TRBV5-4 and TRBJ1-2; D is perhaps TRBD1 (6 bases). Per the germline V gene, CDR1 is SGHNT and CDR2 is YYREEE (reference sequence). Trimming took off 0 bases at V and 4 bases at J, with 16 bases between the two ends. The CDR3 consists of 16 residues. The CDR3 loop is CASSLDGGARIYGYTF. CDR3 coding DNA: TGTGCCAGCAGCTTGGATGGGGGGGCACGAATCTATGGCTACACCTTC.

The V call is TRBV27, the J call TRBJ1-6; D uncertain. V shed 1 base and J shed 6 bases, with 16 bases lying between them. This CDR3 comprises 17 residues. Germline CDR1 is MNHEY and CDR2 is SMNVEV (reference sequence). This CDR3 is CASSLYPRIDSNSPLHF. CDR3 in DNA: TGTGCCAGCAGTTTATATCCGAGGATTGACTCTAATTCACCCCTCCACTTT.

V and J are TRBV14 and TRBJ2-5; tentatively, D is TRBD2 (6 bases). CDR3 size: 15 residues. Germline CDR1 and CDR2: SGHDN and FVKESK. V was trimmed by 0 bases and J by 1 base, leaving 9 bases between them. CDR3 sequence (DNA): TGTGCCAGCAGCCAAGATACCGGGGGCCAAGAGACCCAGTACTTC. It is translated as CASSQDTGGQETQYF.